This T cell receptor (beta chain) was recorded in a study of OX40 agonist ivuxolimab in advanced cancers. The length of the CDR3 is 15 residues. Trimming pared 4 bases from V and 1 base from J, leaving 15 bases between. CDR1 SGHRS and CDR2 YFSETQ come from the germline V gene. Prior autoimmune disease or systemic immunosuppression barred patients. Profiled with immunoSEQ multiplex PCR; TCRdb holds only in-frame clones, not every one. The sample lists 60,000 to 65,000 clones; about 89% were seen once. The TCR was taken from an adult with an advanced solid tumor such as melanoma, head and neck, liver or kidney cancer. This sample comprised CD4+ or CD8+ T cells sorted from blood, obtained in a trial of the OX40 agonist ivuxolimab. This sequence joins TRBV5-1 and TRBJ2-7; no definite D call. The CDR3 nucleotides are TGCGCCAGCAGCCGCTCGCCGTCTGGGTCCTACGAGCAGTACTTC. Amino acid sequence: CASSRSPSGSYEQYF.